Detailed here is one T cell receptor (beta chain). Its antigen is as yet unknown. Other DNA variants within this sample encode the same CDR3. These data are taken from a study of glioma-infiltrating T cells after dendritic cell vaccination. Study outcomes and limitations: The cohort had few patients with full blood and tumor sets.

Germline trimming cut 6 bases from V and 6 bases from J; bases unmatched to any gene: 4. This CDR3 region has 15 residues. Looked up from germline, CDR1 is MNHEY and CDR2 is SVGAGI. The time point is: after dendritic cell vaccination, including at tumor progression/relapse. Sequencing was performed with immunoSEQ multiplex PCR; in TCRdb, only in-frame clones are kept and a portion is missing. In the table there are more than 85,000 clones, 90% of which are singletons. This TCR derives from a human donor with glioblastoma. The rearrangement uses TRBV6-5 and TRBJ1-6; 11 nucleotides agree with TRBD1. The sample in question was blood, obtained after dendritic cell vaccination. CDR3 bases: TGTGCCAGCAGCCGCGGGACAGGGGGTAATTCACCCCTCCACTTT. It codes for CASSRGTGGNSPLHF.